This TCR beta chain appears in the sequencing data of a study of beta chain features in type 1 diabetes. This clone has just one count. Different DNA sequences within this sample yield the same CDR3. Expressed TCRB transcripts were sequenced, since all the RNA that had been isolated was reverse transcribed. The assay was immunoSEQ multiplex PCR, and TCRdb's table has in-frame clones only and misses some. The table lists approximately 200,000 clones, more than 9% of them singletons. The CDR3 loop spans 13 amino acids. In germline, CDR1 is SGHRS, CDR2 YFSETQ. The V and J ends lost 4 bases and 4 bases, in that order; junction bases with no gene match: 3.

V usage is TRBV5-1 and J usage is TRBJ2-5; 8 bases map to TRBD1. Sequences were obtained from naive CD4+ T cells from blood. The receptor was isolated from a woman aged 18-29 years in good health. The CDR3 here is CASSPGGGETQYF. The CDR3 bases are TGCGCCAGCAGCCCAGGGGGCGGAGAGACCCAGTACTTC.